A single sample gave rise to the 25 T cell receptor beta chains below, sequenced in a study of regulatory T cells. The primer mix had 52 TRBV and 13 TRBJ primers. Sequencing used immunoSEQ multiplex PCR; TCRdb keeps in-frame clones, though not all of them. The repertoire holds a few thousand clones, with less than 85% as singletons. The sample consisted of CD8+ T cells sorted from blood. These receptors were collected from a child aged 10-17 years with CD3G deficiency.

This sequence joins TRBV27 and TRBJ2-1; TRBD2 agrees at 9 bases. Germline trimming cut 5 bases from V and 2 bases from J; bases unmatched to any gene: 7. Germline CDR1 MNHEY, CDR2 SMNVEV (reference sequence). This CDR3 is 16 amino acids long. In nucleotides, the CDR3 is TGTGCCAGCAGTCAAACCAGCGGGGGGACCTACAATGAGCAGTTCTTC. Protein sequence: CASSQTSGGTYNEQFF.

The chain uses TRBV10-2 and TRBJ2-7; D is unresolved. Looked up from germline, CDR1 is WSHSY and CDR2 is SAAADI. CDR3 size: 13 residues. V was clipped by 0 bases and J by 6 bases, with 9 bases between them. In DNA, the CDR3 is TGCGCCAGCAGTGAGTCCGTAGGGATCGAGCAGTACTTC. Translated: CASSESVGIEQYF.

This chain connects TRBV7-9 to TRBJ2-2; 7 bases fit TRBD1. This CDR3 comprises 17 residues. Germline values: CDR1 SEHNR, CDR2 FQNEAQ (reference sequence). Trimming took 1 base from V and 6 from J; bases not matched to a gene: 11. The CDR3 spells CASSLVPGQTFSGELFF. In nucleotides, the CDR3 is TGTGCCAGCAGCTTAGTACCGGGACAGACGTTTTCCGGGGAGCTGTTTTTT.

This rearrangement joins TRBV19 to TRBJ2-2, with TRBD2 as a possible D gene (6 bases). Trimming took 7 bases from V and 4 from J, leaving 13 bases between them. This CDR3 has 14 amino acids. Germline CDR1 and CDR2: LNHDA and SQIVND (reference sequence). CDR3: CASNPAGATGELFF. In nucleotides, the CDR3 is TGTGCCAGTAATCCAGCGGGTGCCACCGGGGAGCTGTTTTTT.

This clone was counted between two and nine times. The chain is built from TRBV7-8 and TRBJ2-7, with TRBD2 identical over 8 bases. Trimming cost V 2 bases and J 1 base; bases outside gene matches: 4. Germline V gene sequence: CDR1 SGHVS, CDR2 FQNEAQ. The CDR3 extends over 15 amino acids. DNA for the CDR3: TGTGCCAGCAGCTTATGGGCGGGAGGATCCTACGAGCAGTACTTC. The encoded protein is CASSLWAGGSYEQYF.

The chain links TRBV6-1 to TRBJ2-7, with D tentatively TRBD1 (6 bases). Germline V gene lookup returns CDR1 MNHNS and CDR2 SASEGT. V gave up 5 bases and J gave up 3 bases, with 14 bases separating them. The CDR3 covers 14 residues. The CDR3 protein is CASSLDRNFYEQYF. CDR3 nucleotide sequence: TGTGCCAGCAGTTTAGACAGGAATTTCTACGAGCAGTACTTC.

This chain links TRBV19 with TRBJ2-1, with 8 bases identical to TRBD1. Germline CDR1 and CDR2: LNHDA and SQIVND (reference sequence). The V gene end was trimmed by 2 bases and the J gene end by 4 bases; junction bases not matched to a gene: 4. This CDR3 has 15 residues. CDR3 in DNA: TGTGCCAGTAGTATATCAGGGGGCTTGTACAATGAGCAGTTCTTC. Translating gives CASSISGGLYNEQFF.

This chain uses TRBV10-1 with TRBJ2-3, with D perhaps TRBD2 (6 bases). Germline loops: CDR1 WNHNN, CDR2 SYGVQD (reference sequence). This CDR3 is 14 amino acids long. V gave up 8 bases and J gave up 3 bases, with 15 bases separating them. The CDR3 DNA reads TGCGCCAGCGGGGGAGGTCCCCTTACAGATACGCAGTATTTT. It codes for CASGGGPLTDTQYF.

V is TRBV28 and J is TRBJ2-3; D remains unclear. Trimming stripped 3 bases from V and 5 bases from J, with 18 bases between. CDR1 is MDHEN and CDR2 is SYDVKM in the germline V gene. The CDR3 extends over 16 amino acids. The CDR3 DNA reads as TGTGCCAGCAGTTTTAGGAAAAACTTGGCACGAGATACGCAGTATTTT. This encodes CASSFRKNLARDTQYF.

The rearrangement joins TRBV28 to TRBJ2-7, with D uncertain. CDR3 length equals 14 residues. The germline V gene has CDR1 MDHEN and CDR2 SYDVKM. V shed 4 bases and J shed 5 bases, with 15 bases lying between them. CDR3 loop: CASSSPLLRNEQYF. DNA of the CDR3: TGTGCCAGCAGTTCGCCTCTTCTTAGAAACGAGCAGTACTTC.

Regarding this clone: At the DNA level, this CDR3 is encoded by other sequences in the same sample as well. Written as DNA, the CDR3 is TGTGCCAGCAGCAAAGCACGGGGAGGGGGCTACGAGCAGTACTTC. This sequence encodes CASSKARGGGYEQYF. V usage is TRBV21-1 and J usage is TRBJ2-7; the D call TRBD2 from the table was never checked on the DNA. TRBV21-1 is a pseudogene segment. This CDR3 region has 15 residues.

The genes are TRBV4-1 and TRBJ2-7, with D possibly TRBD2 on 5 matching bases. The CDR3 contains 17 residues. In germline, CDR1 is MGHRA, CDR2 YSYEKL. V gave up 0 bases and J gave up 2 bases, with 17 bases separating them. CDR3 amino acids: CASSQEEGESSPYEQYF. The CDR3 coding sequence is TGCGCCAGCAGCCAAGAAGAGGGCGAATCCTCTCCCTACGAGCAGTACTTC.

V and J are TRBV7-6 and TRBJ2-7, with D perhaps matching TRBD1 (5 bases). Germline V gene data show CDR1 as SGHVS and CDR2 as FNYEAQ. Trimming stripped 3 bases from V and 6 bases from J, with 12 bases between. CDR3 size: 13 residues. DNA of the CDR3: TGTGCCAGCAGCTTTAAGCCAGGGTCCGAGCAGTACTTC. Translating gives CASSFKPGSEQYF.

The CDR3 coding sequence is TGCGCCAGCAGTGCGGGTTCCGAGCAGTACTTC. Translation gives CASSAGSEQYF. The J gene is TRBJ2-5, the V gene TRBV10-2; D unresolved. The J call is uncertain, as TRBJ2-7 better fits the DNA end. CDR1 and CDR2 from the germline V gene are WSHSY and SAAADI. CDR3 length equals 11 residues.

This chain uses TRBV6-1 with TRBJ1-1; the D is unclear. V dropped 3 bases and J dropped 0 bases, with 5 bases sitting between them. The CDR3 consists of 13 residues. From germline, CDR1 is MNHNS and CDR2 SASEGT. The CDR3 bases are TGTGCCAGCAGTGAGGCAATGAACACTGAAGCTTTCTTT. Its protein is CASSEAMNTEAFF.

The genes are TRBV28 and TRBJ2-1; D gene unclear. Germline V gives CDR1 MDHEN, CDR2 SYDVKM. The CDR3 spans 13 residues. The V end lost 3 bases, the J end lost 3 bases, and 6 bases lay between the germline ends. DNA of the CDR3: TGTGCCAGCAGTTTCGGCGACTACAATGAGCAGTTCTTC. Protein: CASSFGDYNEQFF.

The chain has TRBV28 and TRBJ1-1, with 8 positions matching TRBD1. This CDR3 contains 15 residues. V trimming: 4 bases; J trimming: 6 bases; junction bases outside the gene matches: 10. Per germline, CDR1 MDHEN and CDR2 SYDVKM. The CDR3 region has the DNA TGTGCCAGCAGTTACTCTGCAGGGGGCTTCGCTGAAGCTTTCTTT. Its protein is CASSYSAGGFAEAFF.

The chain is built from TRBV28 and TRBJ2-7; weak D call: TRBD2 (5 bases). This CDR3 has 14 amino acids. V lost 4 bases, J lost 3 bases, and 13 bases lay in between. CDR1 MDHEN and CDR2 SYDVKM come from the germline V gene. The CDR3 here is CASSSGRVFYEQYF. The DNA for the CDR3 is TGTGCCAGCAGTTCTGGGCGGGTCTTCTACGAGCAGTACTTC. Together with reference TRBV28 and TRBJ2-7, the CDR3 gives the full variable domain: DVKVTQSSRYLVKRTGEKVFLECVQDMDHENMFWYRQDPGLGLRLIYFSYDVKMKEKGDIPEGYSVSREKKERFSLILESASTNQTSMYLCASSSGRVFYEQYFGPGTRLTVT.

This clone was picked up one time. The CDR3: CAKKKREKGNEQFF. DNA of the CDR3: TGTGCCAAAAAGAAGCGGGAGAAGGGGAATGAGCAGTTCTTC. V and J are TRBV25-1 and TRBJ2-1; 8 bases match TRBD2. Unmatched junction bases numbered 12, after V lost 10 bases and J lost 7 bases. CDR1 and CDR2 (germline): MGHDK, SYGVNS. The CDR3 extends over 14 amino acids.

The chain links TRBV28 to TRBJ2-1, with D perhaps TRBD2 (5 bases). CDR1 MDHEN and CDR2 SYDVKM come from the germline V gene. This CDR3 has 13 amino acids. Trimming shortened V by 2 bases and J by 5 bases, and 7 bases separated the two germline ends. The CDR3 DNA reads TGTGCCAGCAGTTTAAGCGGTAACAATGAGCAGTTCTTC. The encoded protein is CASSLSGNNEQFF.

This clone came up once. This chain connects TRBV7-8 to TRBJ2-3; TRBD1 or TRBD2 may be the D gene (5 bases each). This CDR3 has 13 residues. Trimming removed 5 bases from V and 4 bases from J, with 10 bases in between. CDR1 is SGHVS, CDR2 FQNEAQ, per germline. The CDR3 region is CASSRGRPDTQYF. The CDR3 DNA follows: TGTGCCAGCAGCCGGGGCAGGCCAGATACGCAGTATTTT.

The J gene is TRBJ2-5, the V gene TRBV7-9, with 9 bases lining up with TRBD2. The J call could be wrong; TRBJ2-7 is a better fit for the DNA end. From germline, CDR1 is SEHNR and CDR2 FQNEAQ (reference sequence). CDR3 size: 14 residues. The CDR3 DNA follows: TGTGCCAGCAGCTCGACTAGCGGACCCTACGAGCAGTACTTC. This gives the protein CASSSTSGPYEQYF.

This chain links TRBV6-1 with TRBJ2-7, with TRBD1 matching over 9 bases. Germline V gene sequence: CDR1 MNHNS, CDR2 SASEGT. The CDR3 spans 14 residues. V dropped 5 bases and J dropped 3; count of bases not matched to a gene: 5. The DNA of the CDR3 is TGTGCCAGCAGTCGGACAGGGGAAGGCTACGAGCAGTACTTC. Amino acid sequence: CASSRTGEGYEQYF.

The V call is TRBV28, the J call TRBJ2-7, with D uncertain. V lost 5 bases and J lost 0, with 5 bases in between. The CDR3 sequence is 12 residues long. CDR1 MDHEN and CDR2 SYDVKM come from the germline V gene. The CDR3 DNA reads as TGTGCCAGCAGTCCAGACTCCTACGAGCAGTACTTC. Its protein product is CASSPDSYEQYF.

This clone was recorded only once. J is TRBJ1-1 and V is TRBV30; TRBD1 is a possible D gene (5 bases). The CDR3 contains 14 residues. V was pared by 3 bases and J by 2 bases, with 13 bases between. Germline CDR1 reads GTSNPN; CDR2 reads SVGIG (reference sequence). The CDR3 sequence: CAWSGGSSNTEAFF. Here the CDR3 DNA reads TGTGCCTGGAGCGGGGGGTCGAGCAACACTGAAGCTTTCTTT.